This T cell receptor beta chain was retrieved from a study of blood T cell repertoires in COVID-19 (dated by TCRdb to between 2020 and 2021). Context from the whole study: Samples covering the acute and convalescent phases of COVID-19 were provided by collaborators in the United States, Italy and Spain. The samples were drawn from two sources: the first 160 participants of the ongoing ImmuneRACE study, and 1,000 to 1,500 subjects contributed by 6 global collaborators. A freely available public database, intended as a resource for researchers studying the immune response to SARS-CoV-2, is where the repertoires were released. The material from the prospective study consisted of cDNA or gDNA derived from T cells, B-cell-depleted T cells, or PBMCs. Where available, HLA class I and class II types were taken from metadata supplied by the sample provider and were not determined by assay-based typing. Subjects who had been exposed to COVID-19, were actively infected with it, or had recovered from it provided the deeply sampled blood TCRbeta repertoires that made up the dataset. The sample metadata nearly always contained a de-identified subject ID, COVID-19 status, age in years and sex. Paper-wide results and their limitations: The quantity of clinical and demographic metadata differed by source and by participant and was supplied without curation.

Trimming leaves V shorter by 4 bases and J shorter by 4 bases, with the junction holding 10 bases beyond the gene matches. The CDR3 goes from the cysteine to the phenylalanine over 15 residues. The entry retains the CDR3 DNA only, 45 bases that are in frame from base 1. Looking up the germline V gene (reference sequence) yields CDR1 SGHNT and CDR2 YYREEE. To note about this clone: Its antigen target is currently unknown. No much larger clone exists at a distance of one base, and base qualities are not known.

TCRbeta CDR3 regions were amplified from genomic DNA by means of the immunoSEQ Assay, a bias-controlled multiplex PCR. Per the source publication's procedure: The number of nucleated cells in each sample was estimated by amplification of reference gene primers within the assay. Sequence reads were collapsed and filtered to measure the absolute abundance of every unique TCRbeta CDR3 rearrangement. Productive Simpson clonality was computed per sample as the square root of Simpson's diversity index over productive rearrangements. Here the immuneACCESS table is served through TCRdb, limited to in-frame sequences with V and J called. Missing clones are a known gap in these copies; in checked studies unresolved V genes cover under half, and the rest lacks a known reason. From that table come the V and J calls and clone size; the DNA was used to work out D and trimming. Recorded for this sample are around 250,000 clones; approximately 90% of them occurred a single time. Roughly 1.2% of the sample is taken by the ten largest.

Enrolling through a virtual design, the prospective study's participants ranged in age from roughly 18 to 89 years and lived across 20 to 30 United States geographic areas. Cohort assignment in the prospective study relied on participant-reported clinical history from a screening survey and a study questionnaire. Mobile phlebotomists in the prospective study collected whole blood, serum and a nasopharyngeal or oropharyngeal swab from every participant. Participants in the prospective study had the option to provide additional blood draws and questionnaires over a roughly two-month period. Blood samples from the prospective study were shipped frozen or at room temperature prior to DNA extraction.

The chain links TRBV5-4 with TRBJ1-2; TRBD1 aligns with 7 central bases. Sequencing was carried out using PBMCs or T cells enriched from blood (not recorded which). The clonotype was recovered from a human donor in a cohort exposed to, infected with or recovered from COVID-19 (not recorded which). The donor label of this sample is uncertain. The CDR3 amino acid sequence is: CASSRTGIEAYGYTF. Here is the DNA: TGTGCCAGCAGCCGGACAGGTATCGAAGCCTATGGCTACACCTTC. Joined to the reference TRBV5-4 and TRBJ1-2 proteins, this CDR3 gives the full variable domain: ETGVTQSPTHLIKTRGQQVTLRCSSQSGHNTVSWYQQALGQGPQFIFQYYREEENGRGNFPPRFSGLQFPNYSSELNVNALELDDSALYLCASSRTGIEAYGYTFGSGTRLTVV.